This TCR beta chain was identified in a study of blood T cell repertoires in COVID-19. About the research overall: The analysed material was cDNA or gDNA that came from T cells, B-cell-depleted T cells, or PBMCs.

In assigning cohorts, the study relied on participant-reported clinical history. In the study's own analysis: How many nucleated cells were present was estimated from reference gene primer amplification. The table came from immunoSEQ multiplex PCR; TCRdb's copy has only in-frame clones and leaves some out. D and trimming come from the DNA, and the V and J calls and clone size come from that table. The sample includes approximately 400,000 clones, roughly nine tenths of them seen just once. V was clipped by 6 bases and J by 2 bases, with 14 bases between them. Germline CDR1 is MNHEY and CDR2 is SVGAGI. The CDR3 extends over 15 amino acids.

This TCR came from a woman aged 40-49 years who had been exposed to COVID-19. The chain uses TRBV6-5 and TRBJ1-5; tentatively, D is TRBD1 (6 bases). The sample consisted of PBMCs or T cells enriched from blood (not recorded which). Written as DNA, the CDR3 is TGTGCCAGCAGCCCCGGGGGGGCTGGCAATCAGCCCCAGCATTTT. It encodes CASSPGGAGNQPQHF.